These 26 T cell receptor beta chains share one sample of origin, sequenced in a study of shared clonotypes between healthy human individuals. The assay was immunoSEQ multiplex PCR, and TCRdb's table has in-frame clones only and misses some. The table has 1.6 million or so clones, around 97% seen once. Sequenced: naive CD4+ T cells sorted from blood. Specified subset: CD45RA+ positively selected. The receptor set was obtained from a young man in good health.

The chain recombines TRBV14 with TRBJ2-3, with TRBD2 matching over 7 bases. The V gene's germline CDR1 is SGHDN and CDR2 FVKESK. CDR3 length equals 14 residues. With 2 bases clipped from V and 8 bases from J, the junction kept 7 bases outside the gene matches. As DNA, the CDR3 is TGTGCCAGCAGCCAAACTAGCGTGATGGGTACGCAGTATTTT. Translating it yields CASSQTSVMGTQYF.

The V and J genes are TRBV9 and TRBJ2-5; weak D call: TRBD1 (5 bases). Germline V lookup: CDR1 SGDLS, CDR2 YYNGEE. CDR3 size: 17 residues. The V and J ends lost 4 bases and 4 bases respectively, with 23 bases between them. The CDR3 loop is CASSPLPGPTYGETQYF. CDR3 coding DNA: TGTGCCAGCAGCCCGCTTCCAGGGCCTACTTATGGAGAGACCCAGTACTTC.

The J gene is TRBJ2-4, the V gene TRBV7-2; tentatively, D is TRBD2 (7 bases). The CDR3 extends over 16 amino acids. Looked up from germline, CDR1 is SGHTA and CDR2 is FQGNSA. Trimming stripped 4 bases from V and 9 bases from J, with 22 bases between. The CDR3 region has the DNA TGTGCCAGCAGCTCAACCCCACCGACGGGGGGCGGCATTCAGTACTTC. It is translated as CASSSTPPTGGGIQYF.

The chain recombines TRBV4-3 with TRBJ1-4, with D hard to call. Germline loops: CDR1 LGHNA, CDR2 YSLEER. The CDR3 has 16 residues. V was clipped by 1 base and J by 0 bases, with 9 bases between them. The chain's CDR3 is CASSQVVGATNEKLFF. The CDR3 coding sequence is TGCGCCAGCAGCCAAGTTGTAGGTGCAACTAATGAAAAACTGTTTTTT.

This rearrangement joins TRBV5-4 to TRBJ2-3; the D gene is possibly TRBD2 (5 bases). CDR3 length: 16 residues. Germline V CDR1 and CDR2: SGHNT, YYREEE (reference sequence). V was shortened by 4 bases and J by 2 bases, with 17 bases between the two germline ends. In DNA, the CDR3 is TGTGCCAGCAGCCTGGATTACCGAGGGTACACAGATACGCAGTATTTT. Translation: CASSLDYRGYTDTQYF.

V and J are TRBV6-5 and TRBJ2-2, with no clear D. The germline V and J ends were trimmed by 5 bases and 5 bases, with 15 bases remaining between them. The CDR3 contains 15 residues. Germline loops: CDR1 MNHEY, CDR2 SVGAGI. This CDR3 reads CASSRPSGSTGELFF. The DNA of the CDR3 is TGTGCCAGCAGTCGCCCGTCAGGCTCTACCGGGGAGCTGTTTTTT.

V gene TRBV27 combines with J gene TRBJ2-5; tentatively, D is TRBD1 (6 bases). V was trimmed by 0 bases and J by 5 bases, leaving 13 bases between them. Germline CDR1 reads MNHEY; CDR2 reads SMNVEV (reference sequence). The CDR3 runs to 15 residues. Here the CDR3 reads CASSLSQGPGETQYF. DNA of the CDR3: TGTGCCAGCAGTTTATCTCAGGGGCCGGGGGAGACCCAGTACTTC.

The V gene is TRBV25-1, the J gene TRBJ2-1; D possibly corresponds to TRBD2 (6 bases). V lost 5 bases and J 4 bases, leaving 15 bases between the germline ends. The CDR3 spans 15 residues. Germline V gene data show CDR1 as MGHDK and CDR2 as SYGVNS. CDR3 region: CASSSRGAGYNEQFF. In DNA, the CDR3 is TGTGCCAGCAGTAGTAGGGGCGCGGGATACAATGAGCAGTTCTTC.

The chain couples TRBV19 to TRBJ2-2; no reliable D call. The CDR3 runs 15 residues. Germline V gene data show CDR1 as LNHDA and CDR2 as SQIVND (reference sequence). With 6 bases removed from V and 4 bases from J, the gap between germline ends came to 15 bases. This CDR3 is CASRSPGEVTGELFF. The DNA for the CDR3 is TGTGCCAGTAGGTCCCCGGGCGAGGTCACCGGGGAGCTGTTTTTT.

Remarks on this clone: The junction departs from germline at one end; a sequencing error may be responsible. The rearrangement uses TRBV15 and TRBJ2-3, with 12 bases that match TRBD2. Germline CDR1 reads LNHNV; CDR2 reads YYDKDF (reference sequence). This CDR3 is built from 14 residues. DNA for the CDR3: TGTGCCACCAGCCTAGCGGGAGGGCCTTCATTTTCGCATTTT. It codes for CATSLAGGPSFSHF. The whole variable domain, filled in from reference TRBV15 and TRBJ2-3, reads DAMVIQNPRYQVTQFGKPVTLSCSQTLNHNVMYWYQQKSSQAPKLLFHYYDKDFNNEADTPDNFQSRRPNTSFCFLDIRSPGLGDTAMYLCATSLAGGPSFSHFGPGTRLTVL.

The rearrangement uses TRBV10-2 and TRBJ2-3, with TRBD2 matching over 11 bases. The CDR3 consists of 16 residues. V shed 6 bases and J 2 bases; nucleotides not matched to a gene: 7. Germline CDR1 and CDR2: WSHSY and SAAADI. The CDR3 loop reads CASSATSGSYTDTQYF. The CDR3, as DNA: TGCGCCAGCAGCGCAACTAGCGGGAGTTACACAGATACGCAGTATTTT.

J is TRBJ1-5 and V is TRBV5-1, with D unresolved. The CDR3 has 15 amino acids. Germline-derived CDR1 and CDR2 are SGHRS and YFSETQ. V was clipped by 6 bases and J by 7 bases, with 20 bases between them. The CDR3 sequence is CASNGWRACRQPQHF. The CDR3 DNA reads as TGCGCCAGCAACGGATGGAGGGCCTGTCGGCAGCCCCAGCATTTT.

The chain recombines TRBV7-2 with TRBJ2-1; 12 bases are shared with TRBD2. The germline V gene has CDR1 SGHTA and CDR2 FQGNSA. This CDR3 comprises 15 residues. V lost 3 bases, J lost 5 bases, and 2 bases stayed unmatched. CDR3 nucleotide sequence: TGTGCCAGCAGCTTGCTAGCGGGAGGGAACAATGAGCAGTTCTTC. Translated, it gives CASSLLAGGNNEQFF.

The chain links TRBV5-1 to TRBJ2-7; TRBD2 agrees at 11 bases. Trimming at V came to 4 bases and at J to 0 bases, leaving 9 bases not matched to a gene. CDR3 length equals 17 residues. Germline assignment: CDR1 SGHRS and CDR2 YFSETQ. This chain's CDR3 is CASSGGLAGLSSYEQYF. CDR3 bases: TGCGCCAGCAGCGGCGGACTAGCGGGCCTCAGCTCCTACGAGCAGTACTTC.

This rearrangement joins TRBV6-6 to TRBJ1-1; TRBD1 agrees at 9 bases. The germline V gene has CDR1 MNHNY and CDR2 SVGAGI (reference sequence). With 2 bases clipped from V and 4 bases from J, the junction kept 5 bases outside the gene matches. The CDR3 length is 15 residues. CDR3 DNA sequence: TGTGCCAGCAGTTACGTGACAGGGGGGAGCACTGAAGCTTTCTTT. It specifies CASSYVTGGSTEAFF.

This sequence joins TRBV29-1 and TRBJ2-1; perhaps TRBD2 as D (6 bases). V was cut by 3 bases and J by 9 bases, with 21 bases left in between. Germline V lookup: CDR1 SQVTM, CDR2 ANQGSEA. This CDR3 has 15 residues. CDR3 bases: TGCAGCGTTGATGCCGGCCGACGACTAGAAAGTGAGCAGTTCTTC. Its protein product is CSVDAGRRLESEQFF.

The chain joins TRBV7-9 to TRBJ2-5, with D perhaps matching TRBD2 (6 bases). The V end was cut by 5 bases, the J end by 2 bases, with 9 bases between. CDR3 length: 13 amino acids. Germline V lookup: CDR1 SEHNR, CDR2 FQNEAQ (reference sequence). Here the CDR3 DNA reads TGTGCCAGCAGCGTGCGGGAACAAGAGACCCAGTACTTC. It is translated as CASSVREQETQYF.

The chain recombines TRBV2 with TRBJ1-4; tentatively, D is TRBD1 (5 bases). The CDR3 runs to 15 residues. V dropped 2 bases and J dropped 8 bases, with 15 bases sitting between them. Germline-derived CDR1 and CDR2 are SNHLY and FYNNEI. In DNA, the CDR3 is TGTGCCAGCAGTGAAAGGCAGAACCCAGGGGAAAAACTGTTTTTT. Amino acids: CASSERQNPGEKLFF.

A remark on this clone: Different DNA sequences within this sample yield the same CDR3. The rearrangement links TRBV28 to TRBJ1-5; D may be TRBD1 (6 bases). Deletions cut 5 bases from V and 4 bases from J, with 9 bases between. CDR3 length: 13 residues. CDR1 is MDHEN and CDR2 is SYDVKM in the germline V gene. CDR3 nucleotides: TGTGCCAGCAGTCGGGACATAAATCAGCCCCAGCATTTT. Translation gives CASSRDINQPQHF.

The genes are TRBV27 and TRBJ1-2; D remains unclear. This CDR3 comprises 14 residues. Trimming removed 10 bases at V and 3 bases at J, with 18 bases between. From germline, CDR1 is MNHEY and CDR2 SMNVEV (reference sequence). CDR3 DNA sequence: TGTGCCACCCTGCCTTATGACCGGGACTATGGCTACACCTTC. Protein sequence: CATLPYDRDYGYTF.

V and J are TRBV21-1 and TRBJ2-5; TRBD1 is taken as the D call from the table, unchecked against the DNA. TRBV21-1 is given as a pseudogene. The CDR3 covers 12 residues. The CDR3 DNA reads TGTGCCGGCCTCCGGGACAGATTATGCCAGTACTTC. Translating it yields CAGLRDRLCQYF.

This clone was detected only a few times. Other DNA sequences within the sample encode an identical CDR3. The genes are TRBV5-1 and TRBJ2-7; D possibly matches TRBD1 or TRBD2 (5 bases each). The germline CDR1 and CDR2 sequences are SGHRS and YFSETQ. V lost 2 bases and J lost 1, with 7 bases in between. CDR3 size: 13 residues. The CDR3 reads CASSFGASYEQYF. As DNA, the CDR3 is TGCGCCAGCAGCTTCGGGGCTTCCTACGAGCAGTACTTC.

The chain links TRBV13 to TRBJ2-1; D is undetermined. From germline, CDR1 is PRHDT and CDR2 FYEKMQ (reference sequence). The CDR3 contains 17 residues. The V end lost 1 base, the J end lost 2 bases, and 15 bases lay between the germline ends. The CDR3: CASSLEEWARTYNEQFF. The CDR3 nucleotides are TGTGCCAGCAGCTTAGAGGAGTGGGCCAGAACCTACAATGAGCAGTTCTTC.

This sequence joins TRBV28 and TRBJ1-1, with D perhaps TRBD1 (5 bases). V lost 1 base and J lost 1, with 10 bases in between. Germline V gene lookup returns CDR1 MDHEN and CDR2 SYDVKM. The CDR3 runs to 15 residues. In DNA form, the CDR3 reads TGTGCCAGCAGTTTATCGGGGGTAAAGAACACTGAAGCTTTCTTT. This sequence encodes CASSLSGVKNTEAFF.

V gene TRBV5-6 combines with J gene TRBJ2-7; D is tentatively TRBD1 or TRBD2 (5 bases each). The CDR3 spans 17 residues. The germline CDR1 and CDR2 sequences are SGHDT and YYEEEE. The V end lost 0 bases, the J end lost 2 bases, and 18 bases lay between the germline ends. The CDR3 loop reads CASSLAWGSKTTYEQYF. The CDR3 coding sequence is TGTGCCAGCAGCTTGGCTTGGGGGAGCAAAACTACCTACGAGCAGTACTTC.

CDR3 sequence: CAWSVRGGPVYEQYF. The CDR3 coding sequence is TGTGCCTGGAGTGTACGGGGCGGGCCAGTTTACGAGCAGTACTTC. The V gene is TRBV30, the J gene TRBJ2-7, with D tentatively TRBD1 or TRBD2 (5 bases each). CDR1 is GTSNPN, CDR2 SVGIG, per germline (reference sequence). V lost 0 bases and J lost 4, with 16 bases in between. The CDR3 contains 15 residues.